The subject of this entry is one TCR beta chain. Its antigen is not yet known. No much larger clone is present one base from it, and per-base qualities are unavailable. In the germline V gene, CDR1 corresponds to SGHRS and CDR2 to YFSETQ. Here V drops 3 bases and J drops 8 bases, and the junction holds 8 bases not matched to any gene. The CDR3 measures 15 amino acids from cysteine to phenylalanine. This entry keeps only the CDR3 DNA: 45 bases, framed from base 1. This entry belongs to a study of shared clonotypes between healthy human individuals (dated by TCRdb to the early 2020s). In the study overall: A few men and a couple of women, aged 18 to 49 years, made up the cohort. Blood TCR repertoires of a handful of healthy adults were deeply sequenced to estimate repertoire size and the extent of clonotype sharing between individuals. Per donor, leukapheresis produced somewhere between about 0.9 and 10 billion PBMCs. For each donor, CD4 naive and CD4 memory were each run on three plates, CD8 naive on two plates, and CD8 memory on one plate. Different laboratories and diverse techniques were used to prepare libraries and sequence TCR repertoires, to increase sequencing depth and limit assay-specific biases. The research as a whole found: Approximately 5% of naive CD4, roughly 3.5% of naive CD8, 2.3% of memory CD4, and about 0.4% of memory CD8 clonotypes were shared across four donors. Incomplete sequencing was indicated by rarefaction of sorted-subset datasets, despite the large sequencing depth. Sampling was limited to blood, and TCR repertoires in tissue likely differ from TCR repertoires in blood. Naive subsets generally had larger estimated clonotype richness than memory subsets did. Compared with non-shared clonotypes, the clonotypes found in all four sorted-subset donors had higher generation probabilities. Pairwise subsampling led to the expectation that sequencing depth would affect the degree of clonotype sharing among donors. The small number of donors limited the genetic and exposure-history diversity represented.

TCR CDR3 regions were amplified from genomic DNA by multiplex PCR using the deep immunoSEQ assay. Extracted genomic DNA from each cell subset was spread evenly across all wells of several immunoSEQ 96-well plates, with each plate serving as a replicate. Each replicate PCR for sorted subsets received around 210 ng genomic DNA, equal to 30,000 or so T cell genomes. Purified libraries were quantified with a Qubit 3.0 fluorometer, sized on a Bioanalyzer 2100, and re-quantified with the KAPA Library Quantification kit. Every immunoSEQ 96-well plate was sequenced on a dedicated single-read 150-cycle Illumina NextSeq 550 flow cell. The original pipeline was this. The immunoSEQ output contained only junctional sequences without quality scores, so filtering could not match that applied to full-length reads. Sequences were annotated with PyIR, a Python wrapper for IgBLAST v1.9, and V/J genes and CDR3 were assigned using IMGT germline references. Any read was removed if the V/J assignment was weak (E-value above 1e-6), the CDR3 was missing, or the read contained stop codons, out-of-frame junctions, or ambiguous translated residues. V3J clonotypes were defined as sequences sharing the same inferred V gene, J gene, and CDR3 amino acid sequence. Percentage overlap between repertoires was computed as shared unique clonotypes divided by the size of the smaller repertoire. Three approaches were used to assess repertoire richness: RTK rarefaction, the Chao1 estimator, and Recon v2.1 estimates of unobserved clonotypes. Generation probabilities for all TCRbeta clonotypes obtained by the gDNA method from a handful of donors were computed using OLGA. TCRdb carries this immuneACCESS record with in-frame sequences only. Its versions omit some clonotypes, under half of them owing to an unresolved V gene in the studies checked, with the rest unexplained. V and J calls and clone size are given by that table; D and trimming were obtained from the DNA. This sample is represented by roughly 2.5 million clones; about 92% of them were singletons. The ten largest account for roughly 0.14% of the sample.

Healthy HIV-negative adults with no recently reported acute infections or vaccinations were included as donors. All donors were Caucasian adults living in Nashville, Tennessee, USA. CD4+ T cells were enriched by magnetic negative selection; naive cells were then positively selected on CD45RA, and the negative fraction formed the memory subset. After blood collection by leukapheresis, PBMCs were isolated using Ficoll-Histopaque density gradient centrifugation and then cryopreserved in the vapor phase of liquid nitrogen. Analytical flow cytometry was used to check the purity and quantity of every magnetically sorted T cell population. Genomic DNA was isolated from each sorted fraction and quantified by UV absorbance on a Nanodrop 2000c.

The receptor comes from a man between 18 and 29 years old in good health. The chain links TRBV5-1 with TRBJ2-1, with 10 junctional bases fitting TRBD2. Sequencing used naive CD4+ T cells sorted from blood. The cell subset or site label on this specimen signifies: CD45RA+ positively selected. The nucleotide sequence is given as TGCGCCAGCAGCTCCCTAGCGGGGGCCTTGGATGAGCAGTTCTTC. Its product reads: CASSSLAGALDEQFF.